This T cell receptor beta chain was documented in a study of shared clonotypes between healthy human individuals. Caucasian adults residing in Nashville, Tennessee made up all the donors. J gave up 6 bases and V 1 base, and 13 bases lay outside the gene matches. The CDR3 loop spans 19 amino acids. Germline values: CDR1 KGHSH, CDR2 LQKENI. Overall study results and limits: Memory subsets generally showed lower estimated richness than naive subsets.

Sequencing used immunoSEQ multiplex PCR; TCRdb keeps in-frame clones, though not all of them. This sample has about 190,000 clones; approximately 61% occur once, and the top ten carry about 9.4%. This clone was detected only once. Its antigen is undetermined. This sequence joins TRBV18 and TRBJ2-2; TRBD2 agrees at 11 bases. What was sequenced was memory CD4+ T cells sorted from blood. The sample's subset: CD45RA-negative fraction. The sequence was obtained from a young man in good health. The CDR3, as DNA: TGTGCCAGCTCACCACTCGCACTAGCGGGAGTAGTGGTGTCCGGGGAGCTGTTTTTT. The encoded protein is CASSPLALAGVVVSGELFF.